The 28 T cell receptor gamma chains below all came from one sample that was sequenced in a study of gamma delta lymphoproliferative disorders and STAT genes. TCRdb processed the multiplex PCR reads again with the CATT caller. This table has about 1,600 gamma-chain clones, 8.5% to 10% appearing once. Genomic DNA from isolated PBMCs served as the sequencing template. What was sequenced was blood. These receptors were collected from a human donor in good health.

In this sample, this clone turned up a few times. The DNA is omitted, as the CDR3 cannot be located on it reliably, and the CDR3 follows TCRdb's listing. The V segment is TRGV11, and no J call was made. TRGV11 is assigned to the ORF class and has an uncertain function. Ends included, the CDR3 has 14 residues. CDR3 loop: CTTVPAGLVGKKLF.

This clone is medium-sized within its sample. The same CDR3 also results from other DNA sequences found in this sample. The chain is built from TRGV8 and TRGJP1. TCRdb leaves out the J gene; it was filled in here by matching the DNA to germline. This CDR3 spans 12 amino acids. The germline V gene has CDR1 VENAVY and CDR2 YDSYNSRV. CDR3 nucleotides: TGTGCTCCTTTTACCACTGGTTGGTTCAAGATATTT. This sequence encodes CAPFTTGWFKIF.

In its sample, this clone ranks as medium-sized. This sequence joins TRGV8 and TRGJ1 or TRGJ2. Here the J gene was assigned by germline matching of the DNA, as TCRdb has none. V lost 0 bases, J lost 12 bases, and 8 bases stayed unmatched. Germline assignment: CDR1 VENAVY and CDR2 YDSYNSRV. The CDR3 has 12 residues. CDR3 DNA sequence: TGTGCCACCTGGGATAGGCGGCGGGGGAAACTCTTT. This codes for CATWDRRRGKLF.

By its share, this clone is medium-sized. The genes are TRGV2 and TRGJ1 or TRGJ2. TCRdb gives no J gene; it was assigned here by matching the DNA to germline. The CDR3 contains 11 residues. Germline lookup yields CDR1 EGSNGY and CDR2 YDSYNSKV. J lost 7 bases, V lost 1 base, and 1 base had no gene match. The CDR3 here is CATWDGYKKLF. The CDR3 DNA is TGTGCCACCTGGGACGGATATAAGAAACTCTTT.

This clone is medium-sized. The V gene is TRGV11, the J gene TRGJ1 or TRGJ2. The J gene is not listed in TCRdb, so it was assigned here from a DNA match to germline. TRGV11 is an ORF; its function is uncertain. The CDR3 is 14 amino acids. J was trimmed by 4 bases and V by 0 bases; bases with no gene match: 3. The CDR3 protein is CACWIRHSYYKKLF. The CDR3 nucleotides read TGTGCCTGCTGGATTAGGCACTCGTATTATAAGAAACTCTTT.

This clone has only a few counts. V is TRGV2 and J is TRGJP1. TCRdb supplies no J gene; here it was assigned by aligning the nucleotide sequence to germline. Germline V gene data show CDR1 as EGSNGY and CDR2 as YDSYNSKV. The CDR3 has 12 amino acids. Trimming cost V 3 bases and J 5 bases; bases outside gene matches: 0. DNA of the CDR3: TGTGCCACCTGGGACACTGGTTGGTTCAAGATATTT. It is translated as CATWDTGWFKIF.

By frequency in the sample, this clone is medium-sized. The gene calls are TRGV5 and TRGJ1 or TRGJ2. As TCRdb names no J gene, one was assigned here on the basis of a DNA match to germline. After removal of 0 bases from V and 7 bases from J, the junction contained 6 bases not matched to a gene. Looked up from germline, CDR1 is VINAFY and CDR2 is YDVSNSKD. The CDR3 length is 13 residues. CDR3 DNA sequence: TGTGCCACCTGGGACAGGCCGGGGTATAAGAAACTCTTT. It codes for CATWDRPGYKKLF.

This clone is deemed medium-sized. The V and J genes are TRGV10 and TRGJ1 or TRGJ2. The J gene, not given by TCRdb, was assigned here from a germline match of the nucleotide sequence. TRGV10 is assigned to the ORF class and has an uncertain function. The junction had 3 bases not matched to a gene; V was cut back by 8 bases and J by 4 bases. This CDR3 is 11 amino acids long. CDR3 nucleotides: TGTGCTGCGTGGGGGTATTATAAGAAACTCTTT. Its translation is CAAWGYYKKLF.

This clone is classed as medium-sized. The chain carries TRGV9 and TRGJP. The J gene, absent from TCRdb, was called here by matching the DNA to germline. This CDR3 has 17 residues. The V segment lost 0 bases and the J segment 6 bases; nucleotides outside the gene matches: 5. Germline V gene lookup returns CDR1 GITISATS and CDR2 ISYDGTV (reference sequence). CDR3 nucleotide sequence: TGTGCCTTGTGGGAGGTGCTTGGAGAGTTGGGCAAAAAAATCAAGGTATTT. As protein: CALWEVLGELGKKIKVF.

This chain connects TRGV9 to TRGJ1 or TRGJ2. Here the J gene was assigned by germline matching of the DNA, as TCRdb has none. CDR1 GITISATS and CDR2 ISYDGTV come from the germline V gene (reference sequence). V dropped 2 bases and J dropped 9; count of bases not matched to a gene: 13. The CDR3 contains 14 residues. The CDR3 loop reads CALWEARGGIKKLF. DNA for the CDR3: TGTGCCTTGTGGGAGGCCCGAGGGGGTATTAAGAAACTCTTT.

This clone was counted at least ten times. The J gene is TRGJP, the V gene TRGV9. TCRdb carries no J gene annotation; the J gene was assigned here by matching the DNA with germline. V shed 0 bases and J 7 bases; nucleotides not matched to a gene: 6. Germline CDR1 GITISATS, CDR2 ISYDGTV (reference sequence). The CDR3 has 17 residues. The chain's CDR3 is CALWEVQLELGKKIKVF. The CDR3 DNA sequence: TGTGCCTTGTGGGAGGTGCAACTGGAGTTGGGCAAAAAAATCAAGGTATTT.

V and J are TRGV9 and TRGJP. The J gene, missing from TCRdb, was assigned here through DNA to germline matching. With 5 bases clipped from V and 5 bases from J, the junction kept 9 bases outside the gene matches. The CDR3 is 17 amino acids. Germline CDR1 reads GITISATS; CDR2 reads ISYDGTV (reference sequence). The CDR3 sequence is CALWVHRKELGKKIKVF. The CDR3 DNA reads as TGTGCCTTGTGGGTTCATAGAAAAGAGTTGGGCAAAAAAATCAAGGTATTT.

This clone is judged medium-sized. It is unclear where the CDR3 begins or ends on the DNA, so no DNA is shown, and the CDR3 is as TCRdb lists it. The V gene call reads TRGV11; no J gene was called. TRGV11 is recorded as an ORF, its role being uncertain. Both ends counted, the CDR3 spans 13 residues. The CDR3 is CTTVPAGYRSSVF.

This clone is medium-sized within its sample. V is TRGV10 and J is TRGJ1 or TRGJ2. TCRdb gives no J gene; it was assigned here by matching the DNA to germline. TRGV10 is recorded as an ORF, its role being uncertain. Trimming cost V 8 bases and J 3 bases; bases outside gene matches: 11. The CDR3 sequence is 14 residues long. CDR3 residues: CAAWVQGSYYKKLF. Here the CDR3 DNA reads TGTGCTGCGTGGGTTCAAGGAAGTTATTATAAGAAACTCTTT.

In this sample, this clone is medium-sized. V usage is TRGV9 and J usage is TRGJP2. TCRdb carries no J gene annotation; the J gene was assigned here by matching the DNA with germline. The V gene end was trimmed by 0 bases and the J gene end by 0 bases; junction bases not matched to a gene: 10. The CDR3 has 18 amino acids. CDR1 and CDR2 from the germline V gene are GITISATS and ISYDGTV (reference sequence). CDR3 bases: TGTGCCTTGTGGGAGGTGAATGCTTTGGATAGTAGTGATTGGATCAAGACGTTT. The encoded protein is CALWEVNALDSSDWIKTF.

This clone is deemed medium-sized. The CDR3 reads CALWEEYYKKLF. DNA for the CDR3: TGTGCCTTGTGGGAGGAGTATTATAAGAAACTCTTT. The chain couples TRGV9 to TRGJ1 or TRGJ2. The J gene is absent in TCRdb and was assigned here via DNA matching to germline. The length of the CDR3 is 12 residues. With V trimmed by 2 bases and J by 4 bases, 2 bases remained unmatched. Germline V gene sequence: CDR1 GITISATS, CDR2 ISYDGTV (reference sequence).

Relative to its sample, this clone is medium-sized. This CDR3 is also generated by other DNA sequences in the sample. The J gene is TRGJ1 or TRGJ2, the V gene TRGV8. Because TCRdb records no J gene, it was assigned here through a match of the DNA to germline. The CDR3 runs 11 residues. CDR1 and CDR2 from the germline V gene are VENAVY and YDSYNSRV. V shed 3 bases and J 4 bases; nucleotides not matched to a gene: 0. The CDR3 reads CATWDYYKKLF. Written as DNA, the CDR3 is TGTGCCACCTGGGATTATTATAAGAAACTCTTT.

As to this clone: The DNA is omitted, as the CDR3 cannot be located on it reliably, and the CDR3 follows TCRdb's listing. The V gene call reads TRGV11; no J gene was called. TRGV11 is reported as an ORF; its role is uncertain. The CDR3 numbers 13 amino acids, ends counted. The CDR3 region is CTTVPAGLGKWLF.

Judged by abundance, this clone is medium-sized. This rearrangement joins TRGV10 to TRGJ1 or TRGJ2. In the absence of a J gene in TCRdb, the DNA was matched to germline to assign it here. TRGV10 has ORF status, its function being uncertain. The CDR3 is 17 residues long. J was trimmed by 5 bases and V by 8 bases; bases with no gene match: 22. The CDR3 reads CAAWDRGGPPNNYKKLF. The CDR3 DNA is TGTGCTGCGTGGGATCGGGGAGGGCCCCCCAACAATTATAAGAAACTCTTT.

This clone is large by share. The chain is built from TRGV2 and TRGJ1 or TRGJ2. Here the J gene came from matching the DNA to germline, since TCRdb omits it. Germline CDR1 is EGSNGY and CDR2 is YDSYNSKV. The CDR3 length is 14 residues. V dropped 0 bases and J dropped 3; count of bases not matched to a gene: 5. This CDR3 is CATWDGPGYYKKLF. As DNA, the CDR3 is TGTGCCACCTGGGACGGGCCGGGTTATTATAAGAAACTCTTT.

In this sample, this clone turned up a few times. The J segment was not called; the V segment is TRGV9. The CDR3 sequence is 9 residues long. The V gene's germline CDR1 is GITISATS and CDR2 ISYDGTV (reference sequence). The CDR3 sequence is CALWEVELF. CDR3 nucleotide sequence: TGTGCCTTGTGGGAGGTAGAGCTCTTT.

With regard to this clone: The protein TCRdb lists belongs to a much larger clone and differs from this DNA's translation at residue 3, which points to a read error; the protein shown is made from the DNA. The CDR3 sequence is CAPWDLYKKLF. CDR3 nucleotides: TGTGCCCCCTGGGATCTATATAAGAAACTCTTT. The chain carries TRGV8 and TRGJ1 or TRGJ2. No J gene is reported in TCRdb; it was inferred here by comparing the DNA with germline. CDR3 size: 11 residues. Germline V gene data show CDR1 as VENAVY and CDR2 as YDSYNSRV.

This clone was found a few times. V usage is TRGV9 and J usage is TRGJ1 or TRGJ2. The J gene was missing in TCRdb and was found by matching the end of the DNA to germline. The CDR3 has 10 residues. J was trimmed by 4 bases and V by 11 bases; bases with no gene match: 5. The germline gives CDR1 GITISATS, CDR2 ISYDGTV (reference sequence). CDR3 sequence: CASRYYKKLF. As DNA, the CDR3 is TGTGCCTCCCGATATTATAAGAAACTCTTT.

The table lists this clone with a few counts. J is TRGJ1 or TRGJ2 and V is TRGV9. The J gene was missing in TCRdb and was found by matching the end of the DNA to germline. The V gene's germline CDR1 is GITISATS and CDR2 ISYDGTV (reference sequence). CDR3 length: 13 amino acids. V shed 0 bases and J 3 bases; nucleotides not matched to a gene: 2. CDR3 DNA: TGTGCCTTGTGGGAGGTGGGTTATTATAAGAAACTCTTT. Protein product: CALWEVGYYKKLF.

This clone is classed as medium-sized. The rearrangement joins TRGV4 to TRGJP1. The J gene, missing from TCRdb, was assigned here through DNA to germline matching. This CDR3 is 14 amino acids long. CDR1 is EGSTGY, CDR2 YDSYTSSV, per germline. Trimming took 3 bases from V and 1 from J; bases not matched to a gene: 2. The DNA for the CDR3 is TGTGCCACCTGGGATCCTACCACTGGTTGGTTCAAGATATTT. Translating gives CATWDPTTGWFKIF.

Relative to its sample, this clone is medium-sized (0.01 to 0.1%). There is no J gene call, but TRGV2 is given as the V gene. The CDR3 has 12 residues. Germline CDR1 reads EGSNGY; CDR2 reads YDSYNSKV. CDR3 nucleotides: TGTGCCACCTGGGACGCCCCTCCCGGGAGGATATTT. Residues: CATWDAPPGRIF.

This clone qualifies as medium-sized. The chain uses TRGV8 and TRGJ1 or TRGJ2. Because TCRdb records no J gene, it was assigned here through a match of the DNA to germline. This CDR3 has 17 amino acids. Germline CDR1 reads VENAVY; CDR2 reads YDSYNSRV. Losses at the gene ends were 4 bases for V and 3 bases for J; bases not matched to a gene: 18. CDR3 sequence reads: CATWDNYALNLYYKKLF. The CDR3 coding sequence is TGTGCCACCTGGGACAACTACGCCTTAAACCTTTATTATAAGAAACTCTTT.

The chain has TRGV10 and TRGJP1. Here the J gene was assigned by germline matching of the DNA, as TCRdb has none. TRGV10 falls under the ORF class, with uncertain function. V dropped 8 bases and J dropped 6; count of bases not matched to a gene: 10. The CDR3 runs 14 residues. In DNA form, the CDR3 reads TGTGCTGCGTGGGATTATTTTCCTGGTTGGTTCAAGATATTT. Amino acids: CAAWDYFPGWFKIF.